Listed below are T cell receptor beta chains from one sample, sequenced in a study of response to subunit inactivated influenza vaccine. MiXCR, run by TCRdb on the RT-PCR reads, gives a single entry per CDR3 protein. The sample has around 580,000 distinct CDR3 sequences; 12% to 15% are singletons. The sample was PBMCs from blood, taken roughly 12 days after vaccination. These receptors all come from a man in his fifties who received an inactivated influenza vaccine. CDR3s include the opening cysteine and the closing phenylalanine or tryptophan. The D gene is left open where the match is weak. Clone size is given for some rows only: seen once, a few or many times, or a class if the clone is expanded.

J gene	clone size	V gene	D gene	CDR3 DNA	CDR3 protein
TRBJ1-4	.	TRBV20-1	TRBD1	TGCAGTGCAACTACAGGGGTGGAAGAAAAACCGTTTTTT	CSATTGVEEKPFF
TRBJ2-3	few	TRBV5-1	TRBD2	TGCGCCAGCAGCGGGGGACTAGCGTCGAAAGATACGCAGTATTTT	CASSGGLASKDTQYF
TRBJ2-5	many	TRBV29-1	.	TGCAGCGTTGACGAAGAGACCCAGTACTTC	CSVDEETQYF
TRBJ2-3	few	TRBV30	.	TGTGCCTGGAGCAGGGGCACAGATACGCAGTATTTT	CAWSRGTDTQYF
TRBJ2-7	.	TRBV7-2	.	TGTGCCAGCAGCTTACGTGACTGGGGCTACGAGCAGTACTTC	CASSLRDWGYEQYF
TRBJ2-3	.	TRBV3-1	TRBD2	TGTGCCAGCAGCATAGAGGGACTAGTCACAGATACGCAGTATTTT	CASSIEGLVTDTQYF
TRBJ2-1	once	TRBV10-2	TRBD2	TGCGCCGCAAGCCGGACTAGCGGGAGTCTTGAGCAGTTCTTC	CAASRTSGSLEQFF
TRBJ2-7	few	TRBV7-9	.	TGTGCCAGCAGCTTAACTCTTTTGAGGACCGACACCTACGAGCAGTACTTC	CASSLTLLRTDTYEQYF
TRBJ2-2	.	TRBV7-2	.	TGTGCCAGCAGCTTATACGGGCAAACGAACACCGGGGAGCTGTTTTTT	CASSLYGQTNTGELFF
TRBJ2-7	many	TRBV29-1	TRBD2	TGCAGCGTCGTACGGACTAGCGGGGCCTACGAGCAGTACTTC	CSVVRTSGAYEQYF
TRBJ1-2	few	TRBV29-1	.	TGCAGCGTTGATATTGGCCAGGGGTATGGCTACACCTTC	CSVDIGQGYGYTF
TRBJ2-4	few	TRBV28	TRBD1	TGTGCCAGCAGTGGGACAGGGGTTAGCAAAAACATTCAGTACTTC	CASSGTGVSKNIQYF
TRBJ2-7	few	TRBV27	.	TGTGCCAGCAGTTTATCGACAGGGACTAAGCAGTACTTC	CASSLSTGTKQYF
TRBJ1-5	few	TRBV7-2	.	TGTGCCAGCAGCTTGCAGGGCCCCAATCAGCCCCAGCATTTT	CASSLQGPNQPQHF
TRBJ2-1	.	TRBV4-1	TRBD1	TGCGCCAGCAGCAGACAGGGGGTAGGGTCCAATGAGCAGTTCTTC	CASSRQGVGSNEQFF
TRBJ2-3	.	TRBV29-1	TRBD2	TGCAGCGTTGTACTAGCGGGAGGTCTAGATACGCAGTATTTT	CSVVLAGGLDTQYF
TRBJ1-3	.	TRBV6-5	.	TGTGCCAGCAGTTACTCGAGTCCAGGAGGCCACTCTGGAAACACCATATATTTT	CASSYSSPGGHSGNTIYF
TRBJ2-4	.	TRBV20-1	TRBD2	TGCAGTGCAGCGACTAGCGGAGCTTCCTTCCTAGCCAAAAACATTCAGTACTTC	CSAATSGASFLAKNIQYF
TRBJ1-1	.	TRBV30	.	TGTGTCGTACGATTAGGAAACACTGAAGCTTTCTTT	CVVRLGNTEAFF
TRBJ2-1	.	TRBV29-1	.	TGCAGCGTTGAGGGCCGAGTGGGCTCCTACAATGAGCAGTTCTTC	CSVEGRVGSYNEQFF
TRBJ1-1	.	TRBV6-1	TRBD1	TGTGCCAGCAGCCCGGATGGGAGGGGGCGGGAAGCTTTCTTT	CASSPDGRGREAFF
TRBJ2-1	.	TRBV18	TRBD1	TGTGCCAGCTCACCGGGACAGGGGAGGTCGGGGCAGTTCTTC	CASSPGQGRSGQFF
TRBJ2-2	.	TRBV19	.	TGTGCCAGTAGTAACGGGGGCGTCACCGGGGAGCTGTTTTTT	CASSNGGVTGELFF
TRBJ2-5	few	TRBV5-5	.	TGTGCCAGCAGCTTGGAACACACCCAAGAGACCCAGTACTTC	CASSLEHTQETQYF
TRBJ1-3	few	TRBV7-9	.	TGTGCCAGCACCCTGAGCTCTGGAAACACCATATATTTT	CASTLSSGNTIYF
TRBJ1-1	.	TRBV3-1	.	TGTGCCAGCAGCGGCCCGGGAAATGAAGCTTTCTTT	CASSGPGNEAFF
TRBJ2-7	few	TRBV6-2/TRBV6-3	.	TGTGCCAGCATCCAGGGGACCTCCTACGAGCAGTACTTC	CASIQGTSYEQYF
TRBJ2-1	.	TRBV29-1	.	TGCAGCGTTGAAAAACTAGCTTCCTACAATGAGCAGTTCTTC	CSVEKLASYNEQFF
TRBJ2-5	many	TRBV29-1	TRBD2	TGCAGCGTTGGTCTAGCGGAAGAGACCCAGTACTTC	CSVGLAEETQYF
TRBJ2-7	.	TRBV9	.	TGTGCCAGCAGCGTAGGGCAGGGGATAGGCGAGCAGTACTTC	CASSVGQGIGEQYF
TRBJ2-1	many	TRBV10-3	TRBD2	TGTGCCATCAGTGGACTAGCGGGGGGCCCATCGGGGGCCTACAATGAGCAGTTCTTC	CAISGLAGGPSGAYNEQFF
TRBJ2-1	many	TRBV5-1	.	TGCGCCAGCAGCTCCCCCCCGGGGGCAGATCACAATGAGCAGTTCTTC	CASSSPPGADHNEQFF
TRBJ2-7	few	TRBV4-1	.	TGCGCCAGCAGCCAAGAGTGGCAAGTAACGCGCGAGCAGTACTTC	CASSQEWQVTREQYF
TRBJ2-2	few	TRBV5-6	TRBD2	TGTGCCAGCAGCTTCGGACTAGCGGGGGTCGGGGAGCTGTTTTTT	CASSFGLAGVGELFF
TRBJ2-3	.	TRBV20-1	TRBD2	TGCAGTGCTAGACGCGCGGGGGGGCCAGATACGCAGTATTTT	CSARRAGGPDTQYF
TRBJ2-5	few	TRBV29-1	.	TGCAGCGTTGTTCAGGCTATACCACAAGAGACCCAGTACTTC	CSVVQAIPQETQYF
TRBJ2-7	few	TRBV15	TRBD1	TGTGCCACCAGCAGGGGACAGGGGGCCTACGAGCAGTACTTC	CATSRGQGAYEQYF
TRBJ2-7	.	TRBV27	TRBD2	TGTGCCAGCAGTTTACGGAGTTGGGGGAGGGACCTCGGCGAGCAGTACTTC	CASSLRSWGRDLGEQYF
TRBJ2-2	many	TRBV15	.	TGTGCCACCAGCAGAGAAAGGGCGGGGACGAACACCGGGGAGCTGTTTTTT	CATSRERAGTNTGELFF
TRBJ2-2	.	TRBV9	TRBD1	TGTGCCAGCAGCGTAGCCGGGGACAGCGGCGAGCTGTTTTTT	CASSVAGDSGELFF
TRBJ1-1	few	TRBV7-9	.	TGTGCCAGCAGCACGCCGGGACTAAACACTGAAGCTTTCTTT	CASSTPGLNTEAFF
TRBJ1-1	.	TRBV25-1	.	TGTGCCAGCAGTGAATCCACCGGGACAACTCTCTGGACCGAAGCTTTCTTT	CASSESTGTTLWTEAFF
TRBJ2-7	many	TRBV5-1	.	TGCGCCAGCAGCTCAGGCGGCGAGCAGTACTTC	CASSSGGEQYF
TRBJ2-3	.	TRBV14	.	TGTGCCAGCAGCCGAAGGGGCGACCGCACAGATACGCAGTATTTT	CASSRRGDRTDTQYF
TRBJ1-1	few	TRBV7-2	TRBD1	TGTGCCAGCAGCCCCCACAGGGGGCGAATGAACACTGAAGCTTTCTTT	CASSPHRGRMNTEAFF